This TCR beta chain was obtained from a study of blood T cells in healthy people across ages. Note on this clonotype: Its antigen is currently unknown. A much larger clonotype is one base distant, so this may be a read error.

The germline V gene encodes CDR1 MNHEY and CDR2 SVGEGT. This CDR3 is 12 amino acids long. Trimming at V came to 10 bases and at J to 10 bases, leaving 7 bases not matched to a gene. Overall study results and limits: Whereas aged donors had fewer naive CD4+ cells, long-lived donors had more of them and higher diversity. Roughly linear declines in TCR beta diversity per million T cells occurred with age. Considered underestimates were the diversity estimates obtained from one million T cells.

It was with a sample-barcoded 5' primer and a J-beta primer mix that a second PCR of roughly 6 to 12 cycles was run. TCRdb processed the 5' RACE reads anew with MiXCR; each CDR3 protein has one entry. The sample has fewer than 700,000 distinct CDR3 sequences; around half are singletons. The sequenced material came from blood. The V call is TRBV6-2 or TRBV6-3, the J call TRBJ2-1, with 10 bases fitting TRBD1. The sequence was obtained from an elderly man in good health. The CDR3 DNA reads as TGTGCCACCCGCTGGGACAGGGGCGAGCAGTTCTTC. This gives the protein CATRWDRGEQFF.